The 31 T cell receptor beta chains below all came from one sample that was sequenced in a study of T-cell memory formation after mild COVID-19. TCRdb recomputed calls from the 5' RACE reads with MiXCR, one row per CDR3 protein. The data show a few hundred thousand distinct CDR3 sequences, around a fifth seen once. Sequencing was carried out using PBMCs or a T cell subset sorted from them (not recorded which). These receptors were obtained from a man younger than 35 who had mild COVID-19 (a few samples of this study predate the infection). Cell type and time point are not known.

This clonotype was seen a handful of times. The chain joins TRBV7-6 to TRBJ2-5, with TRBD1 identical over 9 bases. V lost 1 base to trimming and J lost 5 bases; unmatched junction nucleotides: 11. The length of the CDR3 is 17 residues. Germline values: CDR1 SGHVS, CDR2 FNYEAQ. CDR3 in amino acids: CASSLGINRGRQETQYF. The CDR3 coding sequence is TGTGCCAGCAGCTTAGGAATTAACAGGGGGCGTCAGGAGACCCAGTACTTC.

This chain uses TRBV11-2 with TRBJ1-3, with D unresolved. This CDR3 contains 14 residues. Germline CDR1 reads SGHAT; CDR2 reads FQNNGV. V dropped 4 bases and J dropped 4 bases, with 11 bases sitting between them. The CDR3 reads CASSSPREGNTIYF. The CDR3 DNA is TGTGCCAGCAGCTCCCCTCGGGAAGGAAACACCATATATTTT.

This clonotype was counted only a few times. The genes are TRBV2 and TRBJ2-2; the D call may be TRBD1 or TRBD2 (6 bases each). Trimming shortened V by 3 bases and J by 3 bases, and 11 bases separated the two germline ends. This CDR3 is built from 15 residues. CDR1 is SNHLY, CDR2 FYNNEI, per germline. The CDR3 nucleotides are TGTGCCAGCAGTGAGGTGGGGGGCGACACCGGGGAGCTGTTTTTT. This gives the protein CASSEVGGDTGELFF.

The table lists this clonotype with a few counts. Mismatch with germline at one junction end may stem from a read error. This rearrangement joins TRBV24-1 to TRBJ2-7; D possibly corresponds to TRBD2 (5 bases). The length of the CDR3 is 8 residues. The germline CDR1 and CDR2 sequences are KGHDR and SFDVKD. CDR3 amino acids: CATGSRGF. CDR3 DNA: TGTGCCACGGGGTCCCGGGGCTTC.

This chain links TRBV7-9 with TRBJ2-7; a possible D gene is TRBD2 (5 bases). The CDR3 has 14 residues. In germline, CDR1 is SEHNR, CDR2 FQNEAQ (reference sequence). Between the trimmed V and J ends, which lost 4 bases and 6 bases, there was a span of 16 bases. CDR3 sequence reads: CASSSPDRGSEQYV. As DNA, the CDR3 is TGTGCCAGCAGCTCCCCCGACCGGGGATCCGAGCAGTACGTC.

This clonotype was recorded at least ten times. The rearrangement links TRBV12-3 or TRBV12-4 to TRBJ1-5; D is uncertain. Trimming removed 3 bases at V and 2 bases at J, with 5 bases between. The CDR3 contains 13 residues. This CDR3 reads CASSFDRNQPQHF. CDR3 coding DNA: TGTGCCAGCAGTTTCGATCGCAATCAGCCCCAGCATTTT.

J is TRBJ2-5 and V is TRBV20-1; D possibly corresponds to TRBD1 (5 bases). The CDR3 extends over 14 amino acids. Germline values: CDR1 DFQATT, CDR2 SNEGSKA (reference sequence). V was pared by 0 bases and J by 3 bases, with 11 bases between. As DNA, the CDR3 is TGCAGTGCTAGAGATGGGGCAGGAGAAGAGACCCAGTACTTC. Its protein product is CSARDGAGEETQYF.

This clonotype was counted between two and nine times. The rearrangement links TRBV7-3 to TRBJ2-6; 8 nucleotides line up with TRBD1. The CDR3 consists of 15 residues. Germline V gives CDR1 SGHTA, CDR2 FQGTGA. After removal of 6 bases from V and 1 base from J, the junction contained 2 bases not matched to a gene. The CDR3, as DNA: TGTGCCAGCAGTCGGGACAGGTCTGGGGCCAACGTCCTGACTTTC. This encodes CASSRDRSGANVLTF.

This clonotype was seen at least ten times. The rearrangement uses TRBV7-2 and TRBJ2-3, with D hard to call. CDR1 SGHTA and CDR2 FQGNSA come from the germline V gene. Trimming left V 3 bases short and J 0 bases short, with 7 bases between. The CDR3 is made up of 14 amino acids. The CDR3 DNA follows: TGTGCCAGCAGCTTCCGGGTTAGCACAGATACGCAGTATTTT. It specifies CASSFRVSTDTQYF.

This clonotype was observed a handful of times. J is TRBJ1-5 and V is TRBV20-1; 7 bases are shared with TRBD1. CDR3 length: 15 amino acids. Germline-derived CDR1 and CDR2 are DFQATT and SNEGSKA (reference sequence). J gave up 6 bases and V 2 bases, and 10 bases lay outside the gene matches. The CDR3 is CSARIPGRGIQPQHF. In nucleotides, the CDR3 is TGCAGTGCTAGAATCCCCGGCAGGGGGATTCAGCCCCAGCATTTT.

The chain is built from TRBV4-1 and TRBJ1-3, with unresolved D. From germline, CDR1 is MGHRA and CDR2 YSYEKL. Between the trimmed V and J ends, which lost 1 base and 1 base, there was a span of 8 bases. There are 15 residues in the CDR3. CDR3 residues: CASSQVLLSGNTIYF. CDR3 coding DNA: TGCGCCAGCAGCCAAGTGCTCCTGTCTGGAAACACCATATATTTT.

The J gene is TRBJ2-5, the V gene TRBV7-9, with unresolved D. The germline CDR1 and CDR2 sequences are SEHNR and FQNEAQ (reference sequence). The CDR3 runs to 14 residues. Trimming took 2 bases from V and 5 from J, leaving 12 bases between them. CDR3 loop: CASSLIDLRETQYF. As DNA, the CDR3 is TGTGCCAGCAGCTTAATCGACCTGAGGGAGACCCAGTACTTC.

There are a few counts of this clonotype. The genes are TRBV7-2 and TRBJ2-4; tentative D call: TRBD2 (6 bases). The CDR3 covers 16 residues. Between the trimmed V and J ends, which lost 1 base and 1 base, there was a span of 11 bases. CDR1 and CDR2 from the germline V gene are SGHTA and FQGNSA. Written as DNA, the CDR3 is TGTGCCAGCAGCTTAGGTGCGGGGATGGCCAAAAACATTCAGTACTTC. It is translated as CASSLGAGMAKNIQYF. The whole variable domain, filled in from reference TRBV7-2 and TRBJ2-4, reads GAGVSQSPSNKVTEKGKDVELRCDPISGHTALYWYRQSLGQGLEFLIYFQGNSAPDKSGLPSDRFSAERTGGSVSTLTIQRTQQEDSAVYLCASSLGAGMAKNIQYFGAGTRLSVL.

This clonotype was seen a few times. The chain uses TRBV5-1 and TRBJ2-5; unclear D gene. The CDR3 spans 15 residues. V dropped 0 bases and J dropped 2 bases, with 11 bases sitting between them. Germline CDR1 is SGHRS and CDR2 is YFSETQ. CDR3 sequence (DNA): TGCGCCAGCAGCTTGGGTCGGCGCTCTCAAGAGACCCAGTACTTC. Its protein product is CASSLGRRSQETQYF.

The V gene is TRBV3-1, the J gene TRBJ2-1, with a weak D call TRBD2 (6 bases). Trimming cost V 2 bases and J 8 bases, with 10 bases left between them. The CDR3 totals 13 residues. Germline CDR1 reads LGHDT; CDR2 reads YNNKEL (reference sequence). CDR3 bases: TGTGCCAGCAGCCAAAGGAGGGTCTATGAGCAGTTCTTC. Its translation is CASSQRRVYEQFF.

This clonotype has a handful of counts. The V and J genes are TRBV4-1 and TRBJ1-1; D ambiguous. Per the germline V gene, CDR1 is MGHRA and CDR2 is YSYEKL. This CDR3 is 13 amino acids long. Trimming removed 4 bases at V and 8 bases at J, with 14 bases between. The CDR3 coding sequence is TGCGCCAGCAGCCCTACGTGGAGGGTGGAAGCTTTCTTT. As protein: CASSPTWRVEAFF.

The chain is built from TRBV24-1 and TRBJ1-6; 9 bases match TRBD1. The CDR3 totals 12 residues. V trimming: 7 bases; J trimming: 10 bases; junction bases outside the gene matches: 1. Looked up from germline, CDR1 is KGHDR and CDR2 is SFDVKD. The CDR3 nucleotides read TGTGCCACCAGGACAGGGGGGTCACCCCTCCACTTT. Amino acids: CATRTGGSPLHF.

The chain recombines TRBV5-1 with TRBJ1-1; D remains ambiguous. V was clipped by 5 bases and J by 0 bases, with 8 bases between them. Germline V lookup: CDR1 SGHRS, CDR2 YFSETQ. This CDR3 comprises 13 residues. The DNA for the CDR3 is TGCGCCAGCAGGAAAAGTTTGAACACTGAAGCTTTCTTT. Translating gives CASRKSLNTEAFF.

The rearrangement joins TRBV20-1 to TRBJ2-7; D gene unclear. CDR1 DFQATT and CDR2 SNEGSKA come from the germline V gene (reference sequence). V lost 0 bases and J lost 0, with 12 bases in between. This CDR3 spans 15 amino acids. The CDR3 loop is CSARDQASASYEQYF. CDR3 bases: TGCAGTGCTAGAGACCAGGCTTCAGCCTCCTACGAGCAGTACTTC.

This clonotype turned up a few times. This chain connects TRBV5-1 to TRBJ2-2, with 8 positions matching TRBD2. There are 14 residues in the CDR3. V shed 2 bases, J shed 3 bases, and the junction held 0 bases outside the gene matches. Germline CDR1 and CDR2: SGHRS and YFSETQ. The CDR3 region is CASSLLADTGELFF. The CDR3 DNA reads TGCGCCAGCAGCTTACTAGCGGACACCGGGGAGCTGTTTTTT.

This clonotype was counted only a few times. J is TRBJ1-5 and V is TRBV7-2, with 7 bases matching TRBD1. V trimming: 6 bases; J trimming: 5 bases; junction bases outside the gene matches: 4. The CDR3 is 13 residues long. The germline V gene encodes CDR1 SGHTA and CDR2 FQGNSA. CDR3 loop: CASSGTADQPQHF. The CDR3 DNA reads TGTGCCAGCAGTGGGACAGCAGATCAGCCCCAGCATTTT.

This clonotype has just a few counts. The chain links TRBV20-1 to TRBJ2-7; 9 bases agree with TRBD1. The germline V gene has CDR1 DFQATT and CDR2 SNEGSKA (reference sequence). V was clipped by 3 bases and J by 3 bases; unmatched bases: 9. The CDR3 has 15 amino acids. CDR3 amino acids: CSARESPGQGYEQYF. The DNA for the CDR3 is TGCAGTGCTAGGGAATCACCGGGACAGGGCTACGAGCAGTACTTC.

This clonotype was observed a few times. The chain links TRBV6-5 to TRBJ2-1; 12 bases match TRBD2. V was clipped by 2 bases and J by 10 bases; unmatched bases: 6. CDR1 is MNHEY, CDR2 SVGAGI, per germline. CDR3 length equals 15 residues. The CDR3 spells CASSYLAGGPREQFF. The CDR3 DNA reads TGTGCCAGCAGTTACCTAGCGGGGGGGCCTAGAGAGCAGTTCTTC.

DNA for the CDR3: TGTGCCATCTCTTTAAGCACAGATACGCAGTATTTT. It is translated as CAISLSTDTQYF. This chain links TRBV10-3 with TRBJ2-3, with D unclear. V was shortened by 8 bases and J by 0 bases, with 6 bases between the two germline ends. This CDR3 spans 12 amino acids. Germline-derived CDR1 and CDR2 are ENHRY and SYGVKD.

The CDR3 sequence is CASSFPNGYTF. The DNA for the CDR3 is TGTGCCAGCAGTTTCCCAAATGGCTACACCTTC. The chain employs TRBV6-2 or TRBV6-3 and TRBJ1-2; D is unclear. CDR3 size: 11 residues. The V gene's germline CDR1 is MNHEY and CDR2 SVGEGT. Trimming left V 4 bases short and J 6 bases short, with 6 bases between.

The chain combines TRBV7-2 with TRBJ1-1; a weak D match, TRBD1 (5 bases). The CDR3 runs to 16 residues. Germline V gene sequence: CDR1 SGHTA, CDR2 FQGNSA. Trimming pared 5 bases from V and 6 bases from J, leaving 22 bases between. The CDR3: CASSPKQRGVVAEAFF. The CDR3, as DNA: TGTGCCAGCAGCCCAAAACAGAGAGGGGTTGTGGCTGAAGCTTTCTTT.

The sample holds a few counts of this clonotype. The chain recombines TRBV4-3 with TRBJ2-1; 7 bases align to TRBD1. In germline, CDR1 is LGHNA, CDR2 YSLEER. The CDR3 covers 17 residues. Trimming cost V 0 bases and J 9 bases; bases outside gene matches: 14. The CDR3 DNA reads TGCGCCAGCAGCCAAGATTCACCGACAGGGCGAATAGGTGAGCAGTTCTTC. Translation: CASSQDSPTGRIGEQFF.

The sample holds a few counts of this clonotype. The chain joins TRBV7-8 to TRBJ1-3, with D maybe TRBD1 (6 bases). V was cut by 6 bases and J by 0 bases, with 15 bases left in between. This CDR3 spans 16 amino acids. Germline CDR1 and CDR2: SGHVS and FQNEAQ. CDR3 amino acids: CASRTGTPASGNTIYF. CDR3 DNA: TGTGCCAGCAGGACCGGGACACCCGCCTCTGGAAACACCATATATTTT.

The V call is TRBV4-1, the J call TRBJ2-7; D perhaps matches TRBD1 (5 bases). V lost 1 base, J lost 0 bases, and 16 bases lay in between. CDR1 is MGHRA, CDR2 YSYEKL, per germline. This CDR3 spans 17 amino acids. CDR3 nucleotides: TGCGCCAGCAGCCAAGGCCTATCTAGGGGCACCTCCTACGAGCAGTACTTC. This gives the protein CASSQGLSRGTSYEQYF.

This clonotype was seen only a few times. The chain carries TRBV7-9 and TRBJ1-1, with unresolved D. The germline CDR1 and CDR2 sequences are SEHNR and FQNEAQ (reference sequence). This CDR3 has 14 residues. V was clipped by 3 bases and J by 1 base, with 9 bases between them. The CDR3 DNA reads TGTGCCAGCAGCTTCTTTCCAGGGAACACTGAAGCTTTCTTT. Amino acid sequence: CASSFFPGNTEAFF.

CDR3 coding DNA: TGTGCCAGCAGCCCGGTCCATGGGGAAAAACTGTTTTTT. Translating it yields CASSPVHGEKLFF. This chain uses TRBV7-2 with TRBJ1-4, with D unclear. Per the germline V gene, CDR1 is SGHTA and CDR2 is FQGNSA. The CDR3 sequence is 13 residues long. Trimming took 5 bases from V and 8 from J, leaving 12 bases between them.